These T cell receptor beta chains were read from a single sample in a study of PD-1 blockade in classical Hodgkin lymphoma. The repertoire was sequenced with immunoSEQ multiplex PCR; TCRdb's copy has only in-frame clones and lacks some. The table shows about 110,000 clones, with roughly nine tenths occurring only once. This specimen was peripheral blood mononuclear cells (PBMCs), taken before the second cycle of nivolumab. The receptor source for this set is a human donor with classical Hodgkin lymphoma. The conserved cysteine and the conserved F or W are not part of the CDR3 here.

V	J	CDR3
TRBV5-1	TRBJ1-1	ASSLAPGAQTEAF
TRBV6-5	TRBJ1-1	ASSGTGAYTEAF
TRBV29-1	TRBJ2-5	STSQGYQETQY
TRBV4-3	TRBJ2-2	ASSQEPGQKMNTGELF
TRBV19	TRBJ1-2	ASRPSGHYGYT
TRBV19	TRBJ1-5	ASSMRQSNQPQH
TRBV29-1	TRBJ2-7	SVEANGQGAKEQY
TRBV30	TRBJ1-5	ATGTGEQPQH
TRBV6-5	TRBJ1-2	ASSYFSVGGSYGYT
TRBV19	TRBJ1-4	ASSIITGNEKLF
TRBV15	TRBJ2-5	ATSTDIVGRGWETQY
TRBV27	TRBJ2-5	ASSLTFAWGDETQY
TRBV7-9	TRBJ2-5	ASSLANGTVGSGTQY
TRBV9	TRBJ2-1	ASSVEGGRSYNEQF
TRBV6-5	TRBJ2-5	ASTKTSGRSETQY
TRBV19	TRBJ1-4	ASYEKLF
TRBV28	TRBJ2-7	ASSFTPGTGSYEQY
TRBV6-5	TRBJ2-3	ASSHLPLGDTQY
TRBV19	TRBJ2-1	ASSIETGGGYSYNEQF
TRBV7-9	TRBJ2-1	ASRPAIPGGSYNEQF